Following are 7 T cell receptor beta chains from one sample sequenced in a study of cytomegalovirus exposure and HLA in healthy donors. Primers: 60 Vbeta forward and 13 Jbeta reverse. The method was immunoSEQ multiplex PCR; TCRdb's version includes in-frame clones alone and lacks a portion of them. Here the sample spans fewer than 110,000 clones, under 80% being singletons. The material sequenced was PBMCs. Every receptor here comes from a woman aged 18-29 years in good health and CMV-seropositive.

CDR3 DNA sequence: TGTGCCAGCAGTTTTAACAGGGGATCGGTTCAGCCCCAGCATTTT. This encodes CASSFNRGSVQPQHF. V gene TRBV27 combines with J gene TRBJ1-5; 7 bases are shared with TRBD1. The V gene end was trimmed by 3 bases and the J gene end by 6 bases; junction bases not matched to a gene: 8. The CDR3 covers 15 residues. In germline, CDR1 is MNHEY, CDR2 SMNVEV (reference sequence).

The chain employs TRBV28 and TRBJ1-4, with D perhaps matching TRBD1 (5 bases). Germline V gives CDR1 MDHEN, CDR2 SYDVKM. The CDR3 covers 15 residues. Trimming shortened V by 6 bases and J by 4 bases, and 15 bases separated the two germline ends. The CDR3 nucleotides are TGTGCCAGCAGCCACGGGGGGGACCATAATGAAAAACTGTTTTTT. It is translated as CASSHGGDHNEKLFF.

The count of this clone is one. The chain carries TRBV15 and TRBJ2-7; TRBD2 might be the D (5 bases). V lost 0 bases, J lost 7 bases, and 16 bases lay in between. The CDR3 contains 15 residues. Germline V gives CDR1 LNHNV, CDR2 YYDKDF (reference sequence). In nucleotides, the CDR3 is TGTGCCACCAGCAGAGATAGTAGGAGGACGGGGGAGCAGTACTTC. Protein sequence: CATSRDSRRTGEQYF.

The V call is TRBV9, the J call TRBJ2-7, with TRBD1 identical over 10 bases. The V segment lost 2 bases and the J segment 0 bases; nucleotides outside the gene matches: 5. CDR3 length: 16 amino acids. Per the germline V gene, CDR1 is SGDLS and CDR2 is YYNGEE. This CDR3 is CASSVGGTGASYEQYF. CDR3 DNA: TGTGCCAGCAGCGTGGGGGGGACAGGGGCCTCCTACGAGCAGTACTTC.

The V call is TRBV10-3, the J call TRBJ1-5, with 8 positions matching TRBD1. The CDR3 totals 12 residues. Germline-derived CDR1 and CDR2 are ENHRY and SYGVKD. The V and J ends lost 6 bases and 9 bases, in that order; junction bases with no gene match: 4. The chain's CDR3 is CAIRGQGGPQHF. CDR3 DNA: TGTGCCATCAGAGGACAGGGTGGGCCCCAGCATTTT.

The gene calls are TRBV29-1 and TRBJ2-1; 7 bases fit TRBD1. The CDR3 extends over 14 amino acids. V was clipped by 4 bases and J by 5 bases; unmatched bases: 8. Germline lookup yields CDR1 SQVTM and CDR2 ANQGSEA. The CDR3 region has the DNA TGCAGCGTTGGAAGGACAGGCTCGAACAATGAGCAGTTCTTC. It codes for CSVGRTGSNNEQFF.

Here the CDR3 DNA reads TGTGCCAGCAGACTCACCTCGGACAGGGTGGAAGCTTTCTTT. It codes for CASRLTSDRVEAFF. The chain is built from TRBV7-8 and TRBJ1-1, with TRBD1 matching 8 bases. J gave up 8 bases and V 6 bases, and 11 bases lay outside the gene matches. From germline, CDR1 is SGHVS and CDR2 FQNEAQ. This CDR3 is built from 14 residues.